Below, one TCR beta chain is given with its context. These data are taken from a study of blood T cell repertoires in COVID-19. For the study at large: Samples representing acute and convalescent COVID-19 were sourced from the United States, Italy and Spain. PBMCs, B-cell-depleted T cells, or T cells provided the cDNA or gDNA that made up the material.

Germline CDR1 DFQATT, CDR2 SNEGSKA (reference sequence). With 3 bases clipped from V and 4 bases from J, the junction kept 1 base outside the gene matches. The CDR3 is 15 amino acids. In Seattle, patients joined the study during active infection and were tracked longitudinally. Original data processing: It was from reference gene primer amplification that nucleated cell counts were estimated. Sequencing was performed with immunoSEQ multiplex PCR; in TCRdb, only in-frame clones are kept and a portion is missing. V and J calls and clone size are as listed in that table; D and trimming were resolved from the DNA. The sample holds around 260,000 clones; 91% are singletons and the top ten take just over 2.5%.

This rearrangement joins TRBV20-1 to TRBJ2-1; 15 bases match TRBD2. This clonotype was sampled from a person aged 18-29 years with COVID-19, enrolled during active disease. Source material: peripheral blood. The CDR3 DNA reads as TGCAGTGCTAGTGGGACTAGCGGGGGGTACAATGAGCAGTTCTTC. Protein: CSASGTSGGYNEQFF.